One sample yielded the 32 T cell receptor beta chains listed below, sequenced in a study of CD8+ T cells in alopecia areata. In each case, RNA was isolated and then reverse transcribed into cDNA as the sequencing template. This table comes from immunoSEQ multiplex PCR, and its TCRdb copy is limited to in-frame clones, with some not included. The sample lists approximately 150,000 clones, 51% seen once, with roughly 0.92% in the top ten. The input for sequencing was CD4+ T cells sorted from blood, taken at week 0. The receptors originated from a human donor with alopecia areata.

On this clone itself: This sample includes further DNA sequences coding for the same CDR3. This sequence joins TRBV30 and TRBJ1-2; 7 bases align to TRBD1. The CDR3 is 13 residues long. Germline lookup yields CDR1 GTSNPN and CDR2 SVGIG (reference sequence). V was pared by 0 bases and J by 7 bases, with 5 bases of the junction left unmatched. CDR3 in DNA: TGTGCCTGGAGTGTCGACAGGGTGGGTGGCTACACCTTC. Translated: CAWSVDRVGGYTF. Full variable domain (missing parts from reference TRBV30 and TRBJ1-2): SQTIHQWPATLVQPVGSPLSLECTVEGTSNPNLYWYRQAAGRGLQLLFYSVGIGQISSEVPQNLSASRPQDRQFILSSKKLLLSDSGFYLCAWSVDRVGGYTFGSGTRLTVV.

The V and J genes are TRBV30 and TRBJ1-5; D is unresolved. This CDR3 comprises 14 residues. The germline V gene encodes CDR1 GTSNPN and CDR2 SVGIG (reference sequence). V was pared by 0 bases and J by 4 bases, with 10 bases between. The CDR3 DNA follows: TGTGCCTGGAGTGTAAAACACCAGAATCAGCCCCAGCATTTT. This codes for CAWSVKHQNQPQHF.

The rearrangement uses TRBV29-1 and TRBJ1-2; no firm D call. Looked up from germline, CDR1 is SQVTM and CDR2 is ANQGSEA. The CDR3 runs 14 residues. Between the trimmed V and J ends, which lost 1 base and 7 bases, there was a span of 16 bases. CDR3 coding DNA: TGCAGCGTTGAAGTGATGGACGGCTGGATTGGCTACACCTTC. The encoded protein is CSVEVMDGWIGYTF.

This clone occurred a few times. The genes are TRBV30 and TRBJ1-2; perhaps TRBD1 as D (5 bases). Per germline, CDR1 GTSNPN and CDR2 SVGIG (reference sequence). The CDR3 loop spans 13 amino acids. V was trimmed by 1 base and J by 0 bases, leaving 6 bases between them. CDR3 region: CAWSGGSNYGYTF. The CDR3 DNA is TGTGCCTGGAGTGGGGGCTCTAACTATGGCTACACCTTC.

The chain links TRBV4-3 to TRBJ2-7; 9 positions agree with TRBD2. V was clipped by 5 bases and J by 3 bases; unmatched bases: 8. The CDR3 has 15 amino acids. CDR1 is LGHNA, CDR2 YSLEER, per germline. The CDR3 region is CASSTNSGSIYEQYF. The CDR3 DNA reads as TGCGCCAGCAGCACAAATAGCGGGAGTATCTACGAGCAGTACTTC.

V usage is TRBV2 and J usage is TRBJ1-5; TRBD1 is a possible D gene (6 bases). CDR1 SNHLY and CDR2 FYNNEI come from the germline V gene. Between the trimmed V and J ends, which lost 1 base and 6 bases, there was a span of 13 bases. This CDR3 is 15 amino acids long. The CDR3 is CASSEEDRVSQPQHF. CDR3 in DNA: TGTGCCAGCAGTGAAGAGGACAGAGTAAGTCAGCCCCAGCATTTT.

The sample holds a few counts of this clone. The chain links TRBV29-1 to TRBJ2-5; D might be TRBD2 (6 bases). The end of the DNA fits TRBJ2-7 better, so the J call may be wrong. The CDR3 spans 13 residues. Germline CDR1 reads SQVTM; CDR2 reads ANQGSEA. CDR3 sequence reads: CSVYAEGSYEQYF. CDR3 nucleotide sequence: TGCAGCGTTTATGCGGAGGGCTCCTACGAGCAGTACTTC.

This clone was seen more than once but under ten times. This chain uses TRBV29-1 with TRBJ2-2; 10 bases match TRBD2. Germline lookup yields CDR1 SQVTM and CDR2 ANQGSEA. V trimming: 6 bases; J trimming: 4 bases; junction bases outside the gene matches: 11. The CDR3 length is 16 residues. In DNA, the CDR3 is TGCAGCGTCGGGCCCGGGACTAGCGTTGGCACCGGGGAGCTGTTTTTT. This sequence encodes CSVGPGTSVGTGELFF.

A word on this clone: A read error may produce the germline difference seen at one junction end. V gene TRBV7-7 combines with J gene TRBJ2-5, with 14 positions matching TRBD2. The germline CDR1 and CDR2 sequences are SSHAT and FNYEAQ (reference sequence). This CDR3 is built from 18 residues. CDR3 coding DNA: TGTGCTAGCAGCTGGTCCCCCCTAGGACTAGCGGGAGGCGAGACCCAGTACTTC. Amino acids: CASSWSPLGLAGGETQYF.

The J gene is TRBJ2-1, the V gene TRBV6-1; weak D call: TRBD2 (6 bases). The CDR3 has 13 residues. Trimming pared 6 bases from V and 6 bases from J, leaving 12 bases between. Germline loops: CDR1 MNHNS, CDR2 SASEGT. The chain's CDR3 is CASRPPGLNEQFF. The CDR3 DNA reads as TGTGCCAGCAGGCCTCCGGGACTCAATGAGCAGTTCTTC.

Comments on this clone: At one end the junction does not follow the germline gene, possibly because of a read error. The sample contains more than one DNA sequence encoding this CDR3. The chain employs TRBV29-1 and TRBJ2-3; D is unclear. The V gene's germline CDR1 is SQVTM and CDR2 ANQGSEA. CDR3 length: 9 amino acids. CDR3 nucleotides: TGCAGCGTAGAAGATACGCAGTATTTT. Amino acids: CSVEDTQYF.

This clone appeared a few times. This chain joins TRBV20-1 and TRBJ2-1, with D hard to call. CDR1 and CDR2 from the germline V gene are DFQATT and SNEGSKA (reference sequence). V gave up 3 bases and J gave up 15 bases, with 15 bases separating them. This CDR3 contains 11 residues. The CDR3 DNA reads as TGCAGTGCTAGCGTTTCAGGATCCCCGTTCTTC. Amino acid sequence: CSASVSGSPFF.

The chain couples TRBV29-1 to TRBJ1-5, with D possibly being TRBD1 (5 bases). CDR3 length: 13 amino acids. V gave up 4 bases and J gave up 3 bases, with 10 bases separating them. The germline CDR1 and CDR2 sequences are SQVTM and ANQGSEA. In DNA, the CDR3 is TGCAGCGTTGCAGAACAGGACAATCAGCCCCAGCATTTT. Translating it yields CSVAEQDNQPQHF.

The chain employs TRBV25-1 and TRBJ1-2; 9 nucleotides match TRBD1. V shed 6 bases, J shed 4 bases, and the junction held 6 bases outside the gene matches. Germline V gene data show CDR1 as MGHDK and CDR2 as SYGVNS. The CDR3 length is 14 residues. For the CDR3, the DNA is TGTGCCAGCAGGGGGGACAGGGCCTTCTATGGCTACACCTTC. Translating it yields CASRGDRAFYGYTF.

J is TRBJ2-5 and V is TRBV27; weak D call: TRBD1 (5 bases). V dropped 3 bases and J dropped 2 bases, with 7 bases sitting between them. CDR1 is MNHEY, CDR2 SMNVEV, per germline (reference sequence). This CDR3 has 13 residues. The CDR3 DNA reads TGTGCCAGCAGTTTTCGACAGCAAGAGACCCAGTACTTC. This gives the protein CASSFRQQETQYF.

This clone was counted once. This sample also contains other DNA sequences that code for the same CDR3. The chain is built from TRBV30 and TRBJ2-5, with D hard to call. Germline V gene lookup returns CDR1 GTSNPN and CDR2 SVGIG (reference sequence). Trimming removed 0 bases from V and 7 bases from J, with 12 bases in between. This CDR3 is 13 amino acids long. CDR3 DNA: TGTGCCTGGAGTGTGGGTACCTCGGGGACCCAGTACTTC. This translates into CAWSVGTSGTQYF. Looking up the rest from reference TRBV30 and TRBJ2-5 gives the full variable domain: SQTIHQWPATLVQPVGSPLSLECTVEGTSNPNLYWYRQAAGRGLQLLFYSVGIGQISSEVPQNLSASRPQDRQFILSSKKLLLSDSGFYLCAWSVGTSGTQYFGPGTRLLVL.

The genes are TRBV10-3 and TRBJ2-7; D perhaps matches TRBD1 (6 bases). Trimming stripped 0 bases from V and 6 bases from J, with 12 bases between. The CDR3 runs 14 residues. Germline CDR1 is ENHRY and CDR2 is SYGVKD. CDR3 sequence: CAISESHAGAEQYF. CDR3 nucleotide sequence: TGTGCCATCAGTGAGTCTCATGCAGGGGCCGAGCAGTACTTC.

The gene calls are TRBV5-4 and TRBJ1-2; 10 positions match TRBD1. The CDR3 has 13 amino acids. The V gene's germline CDR1 is SGHNT and CDR2 YYREEE (reference sequence). V lost 3 bases and J lost 6; bases outside the gene matches: 2. The CDR3 region is CASSSTGGDGYTF. The CDR3, as DNA: TGTGCCAGCAGCTCGACAGGGGGCGATGGCTACACCTTC.

This clone has more than one count but fewer than ten. This chain connects TRBV5-6 to TRBJ2-3; 8 nucleotides line up with TRBD2. The CDR3 covers 16 residues. CDR1 SGHDT and CDR2 YYEEEE come from the germline V gene. V lost 0 bases and J lost 0; bases outside the gene matches: 3. The CDR3: CASSLELAVSTDTQYF. CDR3 coding DNA: TGTGCCAGCAGCTTGGAACTAGCGGTTAGCACAGATACGCAGTATTTT.

This clone was detected once. The chain uses TRBV7-3 and TRBJ2-5; D possibly uses TRBD1 or TRBD2 (5 bases each). This CDR3 is built from 15 residues. V lost 8 bases, J lost 2 bases, and 18 bases lay in between. From germline, CDR1 is SGHTA and CDR2 FQGTGA. The CDR3 is CASATSSGPQETQYF. DNA of the CDR3: TGTGCCAGCGCCACCTCGTCGGGGCCTCAAGAGACCCAGTACTTC.

J is TRBJ2-1 and V is TRBV19, with 9 nucleotides matching TRBD2. Germline V gives CDR1 LNHDA, CDR2 SQIVND (reference sequence). With V trimmed by 8 bases and J by 1 base, 12 bases remained unmatched. The CDR3 has 17 amino acids. DNA of the CDR3: TGTGCCAGTCGGAGCCAGCGGGAGGCCCTGTCCTACAATGAGCAGTTCTTC. This translates into CASRSQREALSYNEQFF.

The chain uses TRBV29-1 and TRBJ2-7; the D is unclear. Germline V gives CDR1 SQVTM, CDR2 ANQGSEA. V was trimmed by 1 base and J by 0 bases, leaving 7 bases between them. This CDR3 contains 13 residues. CDR3 region: CSVEGVSSYEQYF. CDR3 DNA: TGCAGCGTTGAAGGCGTAAGCTCCTACGAGCAGTACTTC.

The V gene is TRBV7-3, the J gene TRBJ2-1, with 11 nucleotides matching TRBD2. The CDR3 runs to 16 residues. The V gene's germline CDR1 is SGHTA and CDR2 FQGTGA. V shed 5 bases, J shed 5 bases, and the junction held 8 bases outside the gene matches. The CDR3 region has the DNA TGTGCCAGCAGCCTCCGGACTAGCGGGTCAAACAATGAGCAGTTCTTC. As protein: CASSLRTSGSNNEQFF.

The rearrangement links TRBV29-1 to TRBJ2-2, with D possibly matching TRBD1 (5 bases). Germline CDR1 SQVTM, CDR2 ANQGSEA. V lost 7 bases, J lost 6 bases, and 15 bases lay in between. The CDR3 has 13 amino acids. CDR3 nucleotides: TGCAGCGGATCAACCAGGGTGTCCGGGGAGCTGTTTTTT. Protein product: CSGSTRVSGELFF.

Only a few counts were recorded for this clone. The chain couples TRBV4-2 to TRBJ2-1; 9 bases are shared with TRBD2. V was clipped by 0 bases and J by 0 bases; unmatched bases: 12. This CDR3 contains 20 residues. Germline values: CDR1 LGHNA, CDR2 YNFKEQ. In nucleotides, the CDR3 is TGTGCCAGCAGCCAAGATCCGGGACTAGCAGTTATAACCTCCTACAATGAGCAGTTCTTC. Translating it yields CASSQDPGLAVITSYNEQFF.

This clone has only a few counts. V gene TRBV15 combines with J gene TRBJ2-7; D gene uncertain. The CDR3 has 13 amino acids. Trimming shortened V by 3 bases and J by 3 bases, and 9 bases separated the two germline ends. In germline, CDR1 is LNHNV, CDR2 YYDKDF (reference sequence). The CDR3 DNA reads TGTGCCACCAGCAGCCGAGTAGTCTACGAGCAGTACTTC. This translates into CATSSRVVYEQYF. The full variable domain, rest sourced from reference TRBV15 and TRBJ2-7, is DAMVIQNPRYQVTQFGKPVTLSCSQTLNHNVMYWYQQKSSQAPKLLFHYYDKDFNNEADTPDNFQSRRPNTSFCFLDIRSPGLGDTAMYLCATSSRVVYEQYFGPGTRLTVT.

The chain is built from TRBV30 and TRBJ1-5; D remains unclear. V gave up 3 bases and J gave up 2 bases, with 8 bases separating them. Germline V gives CDR1 GTSNPN, CDR2 SVGIG (reference sequence). This CDR3 region has 13 residues. The CDR3, as DNA: TGTGCCTGGAGCACCAGAGGCAATCAGCCCCAGCATTTT. As protein: CAWSTRGNQPQHF.

This clone was counted between two and nine times. This sequence joins TRBV5-1 and TRBJ1-4; 11 bases are a match to TRBD1. Germline values: CDR1 SGHRS, CDR2 YFSETQ. CDR3 length equals 18 residues. J gave up 0 bases and V 4 bases, and 8 bases lay outside the gene matches. Here the CDR3 reads CASSLSPGQGATNEKLFF. The CDR3 DNA follows: TGCGCCAGCAGCCTATCTCCGGGACAGGGGGCAACTAATGAAAAACTGTTTTTT.

This clone was seen a few times. The V call is TRBV29-1, the J call TRBJ1-3, with D unresolved. Germline CDR1 reads SQVTM; CDR2 reads ANQGSEA. This CDR3 has 14 amino acids. V was pared by 0 bases and J by 5 bases, with 11 bases between. As DNA, the CDR3 is TGCAGCGTTGAAGACCGAGGAGGAAGAAACACCATATATTTT. Translation: CSVEDRGGRNTIYF. Variable domain in full (rest from reference TRBV29-1 and TRBJ1-3): SAVISQKPSRDICQRGTSLTIQCQVDSQVTMMFWYRQQPGQSLTLIATANQGSEATYESGFVIDKFPISRPNLTFSTLTVSNMSPEDSSIYLCSVEDRGGRNTIYFGEGSWLTVV.

The rearrangement links TRBV27 to TRBJ2-1; D is tentatively TRBD1 or TRBD2 (6 bases each). This CDR3 region has 15 residues. V shed 6 bases and J shed 5 bases, with 17 bases lying between them. CDR1 and CDR2 (germline): MNHEY, SMNVEV (reference sequence). CDR3 protein: CASSSGAGYHNEQFF. DNA of the CDR3: TGTGCCAGCAGCTCGGGGGCGGGATACCACAATGAGCAGTTCTTC.

This chain joins TRBV6-1 and TRBJ1-2, with D possibly TRBD1 on 5 matching bases. Germline CDR1 and CDR2: MNHNS and SASEGT. The V end was cut by 6 bases, the J end by 2 bases, with 16 bases between. The length of the CDR3 is 15 residues. CDR3 DNA: TGTGCCAGCAGGGGCGGGACTTTCGTCAACTATGGCTACACCTTC. Protein: CASRGGTFVNYGYTF.

This clone was seen only once. The chain carries TRBV4-2 and TRBJ1-5, with 7 bases identical to TRBD1. The CDR3 has 16 amino acids. V lost 0 bases and J lost 7; bases outside the gene matches: 9. The germline CDR1 and CDR2 sequences are LGHNA and YNFKEQ. CDR3 in DNA: TGTGCCAGCAGCCAAGAATTACAGGGGCTGCGACAGCCCCAGCATTTT. This translates into CASSQELQGLRQPQHF.